Here is one T cell receptor beta chain with its context. This clone appeared once. Its cognate antigen has yet to be identified. Per-base quality was not reported, and no clone a single base away is much larger than it. The data belong to a study of T cell responses to AZD1222 COVID-19 vaccine (dated by TCRdb to about 2021). Regarding the study in general: AZD1222 recipients given second doses at about 4 weeks or at about 12 weeks were pooled, since spike-specific TCR depth and breadth were not found to differ between the two schedules. TCR sequencing was performed for about 240 trial participants, of whom about 200 were given two doses of AZD1222 and some 26 were given two doses of MenACWY control vaccine. Trial participants were enrolled by age into 18-55, 56-69 and 70-plus year subgroups, with roughly 150, 30 and 60 TCR-sequenced participants respectively. General findings and caveats noted by the study authors: After two AZD1222 doses, both the breadth and the depth of spike-specific TCRs were significantly higher than at day 0 and than in MenACWY recipients. Because no day 14 peak-response samples were available, repertoires were characterized only after the peak T cell response. CD4 TCRs associated with the vaccine covered the entire spike protein, and the dominant responses were in regions 160-218 and 743-854. Conclusions about previously exposed vaccinees were limited because only 5 or 6 AZD1222 recipients were SARS-CoV-2 seropositive at baseline. The 56-69-year group was small, and its depth increase did not reach significance, likely because of low power. Epitopes outside the regions mutated in the B.1.351 and B.1.1.7 variants were reportedly recognized by nearly half of the unique spike-specific TCRs. Most participants were white British and females outnumbered males, and the authors suggested that clonal diversity may have been underestimated.

Its CDR3 holds 16 amino acids, cysteine through phenylalanine. Only the CDR3 region is kept as DNA, spanning 48 bases read in frame from base 1. The junction carries 17 bases between V and J, which are trimmed by 7 bases and 0 bases respectively. Via the germline V gene, CDR1 is SGHTS and CDR2 YDEGEE. The CDR3 regions of human TCRbeta chains were subjected to immunosequencing. The original methods were these. TCRs in the repertoires were compared against a reference library of SARS-CoV-2-specific TCRs that had been generated with the MIRA antigen-specificity platform. Breadth was defined as the fraction of unique TCRs that were SARS-CoV-2-associated, and depth was defined as the fraction of total T cells that were SARS-CoV-2-associated. Using the MIRA data, each spike-specific TCR was mapped to the spike region that the TCR reacts to and placed in a CD4 or CD8 class. Log10-transformed breadth and depth values were compared by one-way ANOVA with Sidak's multiple comparisons tests. TCRdb re-hosts the immuneACCESS table, in-frame sequences only. Its copies lack some clones; in the studies checked, an unresolved V gene accounts for under half of them, and the cause for the rest is not known. For V, J and clone size, that table is used; D and trimming come from the DNA. The sample has 95,000 to 150,000 clones on record, about nine tenths of them singletons. The top ten clonotypes cover about 1.2% of the sample.

The time point label corresponds to: baseline before first vaccination. Samples from vaccinated people were obtained from the UK trials COV001 and COV002, which included a single-blind randomized controlled phase 2/3 trial of AZD1222 (ChAdOx1 nCoV-19) in healthy adults. Trial participant PBMC samples were collected at day 0 and day 28 after the second dose for TCRbeta chain sequencing. The chain was built from TRBV5-8 and TRBJ2-1; the best D guess is TRBD2, with 5 bases matching. The sequencing here drew on peripheral blood, taken on day 0 of AZD1222 vaccination. The clonotype was recovered from an adult in good health. In nucleotides, the sequence is TGTGCCAGCCGCCGCCGGCGGGCGAGCTCCTACAATGAGCAGTTCTTC. Translated, it reads CASRRRRASSYNEQFF.